This TCR beta chain was sequenced in a study of beta chain features in type 1 diabetes. At the level of the study: In age, gender and cell yields, patients were similar to healthy donors.

Broader study findings: cDNA sequencing could over-represent cells with high TCR expression. Shorter TCRB CDR3s, moderately but significantly so, marked every one of the four CD4+ subsets in Type 1 diabetes patients. For type 1 diabetes patients, VDJ junctions showed fewer insertions and more deletions. A greater similarity of naive, central memory and Treg TCRB repertoires was seen among patients than among healthy donors.

The entirety of the isolated RNA underwent reverse transcription, so expressed TCRB transcripts were sequenced. Data came from immunoSEQ multiplex PCR; TCRdb stores just in-frame clones and leaves some out. The sample consists of fewer than 350,000 clones, 15% of them appearing once. Only a few counts were recorded for this clone. Its antigen is not known. The sample was naive CD4+ T cells from blood. This TCR was recovered from a young man with type 1 diabetes.

CDR3 coding DNA: TGTGCCAGCGAACCCGCGGGAGATACGCAGTATTTT. This sequence encodes CASEPAGDTQYF. The V gene is TRBV9, the J gene TRBJ2-3; weak D call: TRBD2 (5 bases). CDR1 and CDR2 from the germline V gene are SGDLS and YYNGEE. V lost 7 bases and J 5 bases, leaving 11 bases between the germline ends. This CDR3 has 12 amino acids.